Given below is one T cell receptor beta chain in context. Trimming cost V 0 bases and J 7 bases, with 9 bases left between them. CDR1 is SGHTA, CDR2 FQGNSA, per germline. The CDR3 length is 14 residues. Profiled with immunoSEQ multiplex PCR; TCRdb holds only in-frame clones, not every one. Counted here are some 2.3 million clones, more than 85% occurring once; the ten biggest clones make up about 0.39%. These data originate in a study of shared clonotypes between healthy human individuals. This TCR came from a man aged 18 to 30 in good health. Some clones in this sample may be carry-over from other donors' samples. The chain joins TRBV7-2 to TRBJ2-2, with D tentatively TRBD1 or TRBD2 (5 bases each). The specimen was naive CD4+ T cells from PBMCs. Subset: CD45RA+ positively selected. This CDR3 is CASSLAGRDGELFF. Here the CDR3 DNA reads TGTGCCAGCAGCTTAGCGGGACGGGACGGGGAGCTGTTTTTT.